One sample yielded the 27 T cell receptor beta chains listed below, sequenced in a study of blood T cells in healthy people across ages. PCR was performed a second time for about 6 to 11 cycles using a sample-barcoded 5' primer and a J-beta primer mix. TCRdb re-called the 5' RACE reads with MiXCR, one entry per CDR3 protein. The data show 550,000 to 600,000 distinct CDR3 sequences, 40% to 50% seen once. Specimen: blood. These receptors all stem from a man older than 75 in good health.

This clonotype has only a few counts. The rearrangement uses TRBV29-1 and TRBJ2-1; maybe TRBD2 (5 bases). This CDR3 spans 13 amino acids. Germline CDR1 SQVTM, CDR2 ANQGSEA. V was shortened by 1 base and J by 4 bases, with 8 bases between the two germline ends. This chain's CDR3 is CSVEVGGYNEQFF. CDR3 bases: TGCAGCGTTGAAGTCGGCGGGTACAATGAGCAGTTCTTC.

This clonotype was seen a few times. The gene calls are TRBV29-1 and TRBJ1-1; D perhaps matches TRBD1 (6 bases). CDR1 SQVTM and CDR2 ANQGSEA come from the germline V gene. The CDR3 contains 13 residues. V gave up 3 bases and J gave up 7 bases, with 15 bases separating them. The CDR3 loop reads CSVDPGGLGEAFF. The CDR3 DNA sequence: TGCAGCGTTGATCCGGGGGGGCTGGGTGAAGCTTTCTTT. The variable domain in full, completed from reference TRBV29-1 and TRBJ1-1, reads SAVISQKPSRDICQRGTSLTIQCQVDSQVTMMFWYRQQPGQSLTLIATANQGSEATYESGFVIDKFPISRPNLTFSTLTVSNMSPEDSSIYLCSVDPGGLGEAFFGQGTRLTVV.

The chain is built from TRBV4-3 and TRBJ2-6; no clear D. CDR3 length equals 15 residues. V lost 4 bases and J lost 10, with 17 bases in between. CDR1 and CDR2 (germline): LGHNA, YSLEER. The CDR3 loop is CASSPAMVLGNVLTF. CDR3 DNA: TGCGCCAGCAGCCCGGCCATGGTACTGGGGAACGTCCTGACTTTC.

In this sample, this clonotype turned up many times. The chain is built from TRBV6-6 and TRBJ2-7; tentatively, D is TRBD1 (6 bases). There are 12 residues in the CDR3. Trimming pared 5 bases from V and 12 bases from J, leaving 17 bases between. The germline gives CDR1 MNHNY, CDR2 SVGAGI (reference sequence). CDR3 amino acids: CASSQTGSSGYF. CDR3 bases: TGTGCCAGCAGTCAAACAGGGAGTTCCGGGTACTTC.

This clonotype appeared a few times. The V and J genes are TRBV5-1 and TRBJ2-7; D possibly corresponds to TRBD1 (6 bases). Trimming took off 0 bases at V and 4 bases at J, with 14 bases between the two ends. The CDR3 consists of 15 residues. From germline, CDR1 is SGHRS and CDR2 YFSETQ. In nucleotides, the CDR3 is TGCGCCAGCAGCTTGGGGCAGGGGAATTCATACGAGCAGTACTTC. Its translation: CASSLGQGNSYEQYF.

The CDR3 nucleotides read TGCGCCAGCAGCTTGGATGGGGGGGACAAGCAGCCCCAGCATTTT. Translated: CASSLDGGDKQPQHF. V and J are TRBV5-1 and TRBJ1-5; a weak D match, TRBD1 (6 bases). Trimming left V 0 bases short and J 7 bases short, with 14 bases between. The CDR3 is made up of 15 amino acids. Looked up from germline, CDR1 is SGHRS and CDR2 is YFSETQ.

This clonotype was seen a few times. The genes are TRBV9 and TRBJ2-1, with D tentatively TRBD2 (6 bases). CDR3 length equals 15 residues. V lost 2 bases, J lost 8 bases, and 17 bases lay in between. Germline values: CDR1 SGDLS, CDR2 YYNGEE. The CDR3 reads CASSVTRSIVDEQFF. CDR3 nucleotides: TGTGCCAGCAGCGTGACTAGAAGTATCGTCGATGAGCAGTTCTTC.

This chain connects TRBV9 to TRBJ2-7, with 13 nucleotides matching TRBD2. Trimming removed 4 bases from V and 3 bases from J; junction bases left unmatched: 16. This CDR3 has 19 residues. CDR1 is SGDLS and CDR2 is YYNGEE in the germline V gene. The CDR3 nucleotides are TGTGCCAGCAGCCCCCGGACTAGCGGGGGCTCGAGGCTCATCTACGAGCAGTACTTC. It codes for CASSPRTSGGSRLIYEQYF.

The J gene is TRBJ2-1, the V gene TRBV14, with 8 bases fitting TRBD1. Germline assignment: CDR1 SGHDN and CDR2 FVKESK. This CDR3 has 16 amino acids. Losses at the gene ends were 4 bases for V and 3 bases for J; bases not matched to a gene: 8. The CDR3 sequence is CASSPGTGWGYNEQFF. The CDR3 DNA sequence: TGTGCCAGCAGCCCCGGGACAGGATGGGGCTACAATGAGCAGTTCTTC. The full variable domain, completed using reference TRBV14 and TRBJ2-1, is EAGVTQFPSHSVIEKGQTVTLRCDPISGHDNLYWYRRVMGKEIKFLLHFVKESKQDESGMPNNRFLAERTGGTYSTLKVQPAELEDSGVYFCASSPGTGWGYNEQFFGPGTRLTVL.

The V gene is TRBV9, the J gene TRBJ2-1; D is possibly TRBD1 (6 bases). With the DNA end fitting TRBJ2-7 better, the J assignment may be wrong. The CDR3 totals 14 residues. In germline, CDR1 is SGDLS, CDR2 YYNGEE. The CDR3 DNA follows: TGTGCCAGCAGCGCCAGGGGAGCCTACAATGAGCAGTACTTC. This encodes CASSARGAYNEQYF.

This clonotype was seen only a few times. This chain uses TRBV7-8 with TRBJ2-6; no definite D call. CDR3 size: 15 residues. Trimming stripped 1 base from V and 4 bases from J, with 8 bases between. The germline CDR1 and CDR2 sequences are SGHVS and FQNEAQ. CDR3 in amino acids: CASSLGSAGANVLTF. Here the CDR3 DNA reads TGTGCCAGCAGCTTAGGGTCCGCCGGGGCCAACGTCCTGACTTTC. The full variable domain, in which reference TRBV7-8 and TRBJ2-6 provide the parts outside the CDR3, is GAGVSQSPRYKVAKRGQDVALRCDPISGHVSLFWYQQALGQGPEFLTYFQNEAQLDKSGLPSDRFFAERPEGSVSTLKIQRTQQEDSAVYLCASSLGSAGANVLTFGAGSRLTVL.

This clonotype was seen only a few times. The chain employs TRBV10-3 and TRBJ2-3; D possibly corresponds to TRBD2 (6 bases). There are 15 residues in the CDR3. The V and J ends lost 3 bases and 4 bases respectively, with 14 bases between them. From germline, CDR1 is ENHRY and CDR2 SYGVKD. CDR3 DNA sequence: TGTGCCATCAGTGACGGGGGAGTAAGCCCAGATACGCAGTATTTT. This encodes CAISDGGVSPDTQYF.

J is TRBJ1-4 and V is TRBV7-2; D is ambiguous. CDR3 length equals 16 residues. Trimming removed 5 bases at V and 6 bases at J, with 19 bases between. Germline lookup yields CDR1 SGHTA and CDR2 FQGNSA. The CDR3 here is CASSPGPPGSDEKLFF. The CDR3 DNA follows: TGTGCCAGCAGCCCAGGCCCGCCAGGCTCAGATGAAAAACTGTTTTTT.

This sequence joins TRBV20-1 and TRBJ1-2; D uncertain. The CDR3 contains 12 residues. Germline values: CDR1 DFQATT, CDR2 SNEGSKA (reference sequence). V was cut by 6 bases and J by 3 bases, with 11 bases left in between. The CDR3 DNA follows: TGCAGTGCCACAAGCCGGGACTATGGCTACACCTTC. Translated, it gives CSATSRDYGYTF.

The sample holds one count of this clonotype. The junction does not match germline at one end; this may be a read error. The J gene is TRBJ2-5, the V gene TRBV18; D gene uncertain. The end of the DNA is better explained by TRBJ2-7, so the J call may be wrong. The CDR3 consists of 14 residues. The germline CDR1 and CDR2 sequences are KGHSH and LQKENI. The CDR3, as DNA: TGTGCCGGCTCACCACTCAGTTTAAGGGCCGAGCAGTACTTC. Protein product: CAGSPLSLRAEQYF.

This clonotype was detected only a few times. The chain recombines TRBV28 with TRBJ2-3; D is possibly TRBD2 (5 bases). Deletions cut 7 bases from V and 5 bases from J, with 16 bases between. The CDR3 totals 14 residues. CDR1 and CDR2 from the germline V gene are MDHEN and SYDVKM. The CDR3 region has the DNA TGTGCCAGCACCACAACCCTGGCGGGAGATACGCAGTATTTT. It translates to CASTTTLAGDTQYF.

This clonotype was observed a single time. This chain links TRBV12-2 with TRBJ2-7; the D call of TRBD2 is as the table states it, not checked on the DNA. TRBV12-2 is given as a pseudogene. This CDR3 comprises 19 residues. The CDR3 DNA sequence: TGTGCAAGTCGCTTAGTATGGCCGATGGAAGGGCCAGTCTCCTCCGAGCAGTACTTC. Translation gives CASRLVWPMEGPVSSEQYF.

A few counts support this clonotype. The chain carries TRBV18 and TRBJ2-7; D may correspond to TRBD1 or TRBD2 (5 bases each). Germline loops: CDR1 KGHSH, CDR2 LQKENI. The CDR3 covers 14 residues. The V and J ends lost 5 bases and 4 bases respectively, with 15 bases between them. The CDR3 is CASSGPGRSYEQYF. CDR3 DNA sequence: TGTGCCAGCTCAGGACCGGGACGGTCTTACGAGCAGTACTTC.

The chain combines TRBV28 with TRBJ1-6, with D perhaps TRBD1 (5 bases). This CDR3 contains 16 residues. V was trimmed by 6 bases and J by 6 bases, leaving 18 bases between them. Germline loops: CDR1 MDHEN, CDR2 SYDVKM. CDR3 region: CASRLDTGRVNSPLHF. The CDR3 bases are TGTGCCAGCAGACTGGATACGGGACGGGTTAATTCACCCCTCCACTTT.

At least ten counts were recorded for this clonotype. V and J are TRBV28 and TRBJ2-7; the match to TRBD1 covers 7 bases. V lost 4 bases to trimming and J lost 5 bases; unmatched junction nucleotides: 2. Germline V gives CDR1 MDHEN, CDR2 SYDVKM. There are 12 residues in the CDR3. The CDR3 DNA sequence: TGTGCCAGCAGTTCCCAGGGGGACGAGCAGTACTTC. Translation: CASSSQGDEQYF.

Many counts were recorded for this clonotype. The V and J genes are TRBV6-5 and TRBJ2-3, with D perhaps matching TRBD1 or TRBD2 (5 bases each). Germline CDR1 MNHEY, CDR2 SVGAGI. CDR3 size: 14 residues. Trimming left V 7 bases short and J 5 bases short, with 16 bases between. CDR3 in amino acids: CASTPEGRVDTQYF. Here the CDR3 DNA reads TGTGCCAGCACCCCCGAGGGGCGCGTAGATACGCAGTATTTT.

The chain carries TRBV6-2 or TRBV6-3 and TRBJ2-1, with 7 bases lining up with TRBD1. CDR3 length equals 14 residues. Germline CDR1 reads MNHEY; CDR2 reads SVGEGT. The ends lost 6 bases at V and 5 bases at J; junction bases unmatched: 7. CDR3: CASRRTGFNNEQFF. The CDR3 DNA follows: TGTGCCAGCAGGCGGACAGGTTTTAACAATGAGCAGTTCTTC.

This clonotype turned up a few times. This rearrangement joins TRBV29-1 to TRBJ2-4; D remains unclear. V lost 5 bases and J 0 bases, leaving 8 bases between the germline ends. Germline V gives CDR1 SQVTM, CDR2 ANQGSEA. The CDR3 has 13 amino acids. The CDR3 DNA is TGCAGCGTTCAGATCTTAGCCAAAAACATTCAGTACTTC. Encoded protein: CSVQILAKNIQYF.

The chain links TRBV6-5 to TRBJ2-5; 8 bases match TRBD2. Germline trimming cut 5 bases from V and 5 bases from J; bases unmatched to any gene: 10. The CDR3 has 15 residues. Germline CDR1 and CDR2: MNHEY and SVGAGI. CDR3 nucleotides: TGTGCCAGCAGTCGTAGCGGGGTATTTGGGGAGACCCAGTACTTC. It translates to CASSRSGVFGETQYF.

This chain links TRBV5-1 with TRBJ2-7; no firm D call. V was cut by 3 bases and J by 0 bases, with 10 bases left in between. This CDR3 comprises 14 residues. Germline V gene lookup returns CDR1 SGHRS and CDR2 YFSETQ. CDR3 DNA sequence: TGCGCCAGCAGCTCCAGTCCGAGCTCCTACGAGCAGTACTTC. Its protein product is CASSSSPSSYEQYF.

This clonotype has a handful of counts. The J gene is TRBJ1-5, the V gene TRBV27; D not certain. The V gene lost 4 bases and the J gene lost 7 bases, with 14 bases spanning the gap. Germline CDR1 reads MNHEY; CDR2 reads SMNVEV (reference sequence). The CDR3 consists of 14 residues. The DNA of the CDR3 is TGTGCCAGCAGTTCCCGGTTTGGATCCCAGCCCCAGCATTTT. Translating it yields CASSSRFGSQPQHF.

The V call is TRBV29-1, the J call TRBJ2-7; D is possibly TRBD1 (6 bases). Germline CDR1 is SQVTM and CDR2 is ANQGSEA. This CDR3 contains 14 residues. V lost 0 bases to trimming and J lost 7 bases, with 16 bases between them. DNA for the CDR3: TGCAGCGTTGAAGACCGCCGGGACACAGGAGAGCAGTACTTC. Residues: CSVEDRRDTGEQYF.